The source of this T cell receptor beta chain is a study of molecular identifiers for immune sequencing clone quantification. In germline, CDR1 is MGHRA, CDR2 YSYEKL. The CDR3 covers 11 residues. V was clipped by 4 bases and J by 5 bases, with 6 bases between them. Listed TCR primers, together with previously described methods, were used for the bulk TCR libraries. From the PCR reads, TCRdb called clonotypes with MiXCR, one entry per CDR3 protein. The repertoire holds 85,000 to 100,000 distinct CDR3 sequences, roughly 24% seen once, with around 0.92% in the top ten. Findings and caveats of the study: In naive cells, clones above 20 RNA copies held under 1% of molecules, whereas in effector cells they held over 99%.

With respect to this clonotype: The target antigen is unknown.

The chain couples TRBV4-1 to TRBJ2-7, with D uncertain. This receptor was identified in a human donor in good health. Some libraries in this study had Jurkat cell RNA spiked in. Source material: naive CD8+ T cells from blood, with Jurkat cell RNA spiked in. Subset specified: FACS-sorted CD8+CD4-CCR7+CD45RA+ naive T cells. CDR3 in amino acids: CASSLGNEQYF. The CDR3 bases are TGCGCCAGCAGCCTTGGTAACGAGCAGTACTTC.